This is a list of T cell receptor beta chains from one sample in a study of CD8 T cells in Susac syndrome. Each CDR3 protein is one row after TCRdb ran MiXCR on the immunoSEQ multiplex PCR reads. The sample lists over 120,000 distinct CDR3 sequences, less than 95% occurring once. The material sequenced was CD4+ T cells from PBMCs. These receptors originate from a human donor in good health. Each CDR3 is given with its conserved first and last residue. The D gene is left open where the match is weak. For some rows the clone size is stated as once, few or many, or as a class when expanded; others skip it.

-	-	TRBJ2-7	TRBV29-1	CSAYTSYEQYF	TGCAGCGCGTATACCTCCTACGAGCAGTACTTC
TRBD2	-	TRBJ2-4	TRBV5-4	CASSLGTSGRDVHIQYF	TGTGCCAGCAGCCTGGGGACTAGCGGGAGAGATGTACACATTCAGTACTTC
TRBD1	-	TRBJ2-4	TRBV3-1	CASSRGQGLQYF	TGTGCCAGCAGCCGAGGACAGGGCCTTCAGTACTTC
-	few	TRBJ2-2	TRBV29-1	CSATDRTTDQTGELFF	TGCAGCGCTACCGACAGGACTACCGACCAAACCGGGGAGCTGTTTTTT
-	-	TRBJ2-7	TRBV19	CASSTIKGAEQYF	TGTGCCAGTAGTACCATAAAGGGTGCCGAGCAGTACTTC
TRBD1	-	TRBJ1-4	TRBV7-9	CASSWDRPPTNEKLFF	TGTGCCAGCAGCTGGGACAGGCCACCAACTAATGAAAAACTGTTTTTT
-	-	TRBJ2-7	TRBV7-9	CASSLGRGNPYEQYF	TGTGCCAGCAGCTTAGGGAGAGGGAACCCCTACGAGCAGTACTTC
-	-	TRBJ2-6	TRBV14	CASSRGAGANVLTF	TGTGCCAGCAGCCGGGGGGCTGGGGCCAACGTCCTGACTTTC
-	-	TRBJ1-1	TRBV7-9	CASTSLHGGRRDEAFF	TGTGCCAGCACTTCCCTCCACGGCGGCAGGAGGGATGAAGCTTTCTTT
TRBD2	-	TRBJ2-3	TRBV3-1	CASSQLAGASTDTQYF	TGTGCCAGCAGCCAATTAGCGGGAGCTTCGACAGATACGCAGTATTTT
-	-	TRBJ2-3	TRBV3-1	CASSAPQGLVDTQYF	TGTGCCAGCAGCGCCCCACAGGGACTCGTAGATACGCAGTATTTT
TRBD2	-	TRBJ2-7	TRBV4-1	CASSQDPAGESTYEQYF	TGCGCCAGCAGCCAAGATCCAGCGGGAGAGAGTACCTACGAGCAGTACTTC
-	once	TRBJ2-7	TRBV6-5	CASSYRAREYEQYF	TGTGCCAGCAGTTACAGGGCGAGGGAATACGAGCAGTACTTC
-	-	TRBJ1-1	TRBV29-1	CSVPVGGNANTEAFF	TGCAGCGTTCCAGTGGGGGGGAATGCGAACACTGAAGCTTTCTTT
-	-	TRBJ2-5	TRBV27	CASRGEPQETQYF	TGTGCCAGTAGGGGGGAGCCCCAAGAGACCCAGTACTTC
-	-	TRBJ2-2	TRBV5-6	CASSSTGSNTGELFF	TGTGCCAGCAGCTCGACAGGTTCGAACACCGGGGAGCTGTTTTTT
TRBD2	once	TRBJ2-2	TRBV5-4	CASNQGGRASTGELFF	TGTGCCAGCAACCAGGGCGGGAGGGCCAGCACCGGGGAGCTGTTTTTT
-	-	TRBJ2-7	TRBV20-1	CSAPGGRNYEQYF	TGCAGTGCTCCAGGAGGGCGGAACTACGAGCAGTACTTC
TRBD2	-	TRBJ2-7	TRBV2	CASSERAGGVYEQYF	TGTGCCAGCAGTGAGAGGGCGGGAGGGGTCTACGAGCAGTACTTC
TRBD1	once	TRBJ1-2	TRBV10-3	CAITEGQGGLRGYTF	TGTGCCATCACCGAGGGACAGGGGGGCCTTCGTGGGTACACCTTC
-	-	TRBJ2-1	TRBV20-1	CSATGNLRNEQFF	TGCAGTGCTACCGGGAACCTGAGGAATGAGCAGTTCTTC
-	-	TRBJ2-5	TRBV2	CASIAADQETQYF	TGTGCCAGCATAGCGGCAGACCAAGAGACCCAGTACTTC
TRBD2	-	TRBJ2-3	TRBV23-1	CASSQGWGLAGLGTRDTQYF	TGCGCCAGCAGTCAAGGATGGGGACTAGCGGGATTGGGGACTCGGGATACGCAGTATTTT
TRBD2	-	TRBJ2-1	TRBV20-1	CSARALATSYNEQFF	TGCAGTGCTAGGGCACTAGCGACCTCCTACAATGAGCAGTTCTTC
-	-	TRBJ1-2	TRBV12-3/TRBV12-4	CASSGQYGYTF	TGTGCCAGCAGTGGACAGTATGGCTACACCTTC
-	-	TRBJ1-4	TRBV30	CAWSVDALLGEKLFF	TGTGCCTGGAGTGTAGATGCCCTCCTCGGGGAAAAACTGTTTTTT
TRBD2	once	TRBJ2-4	TRBV7-8	CASSLAGGRWENIQYF	TGTGCCAGCAGCTTAGCAGGCGGGAGGTGGGAAAACATTCAGTACTTC
TRBD2	-	TRBJ2-7	TRBV20-1	CSVGRDEQYF	TGCAGTGTTGGGAGGGACGAGCAGTACTTC
TRBD1	-	TRBJ1-2	TRBV5-6	CASSQDREDGYTF	TGTGCCAGCAGCCAAGACAGGGAGGATGGCTACACCTTC
-	-	TRBJ2-3	TRBV9	CASSVVAAYTDTQYF	TGTGCCAGCAGCGTAGTAGCGGCATACACAGATACGCAGTATTTT
-	-	TRBJ1-4	TRBV3-1	CASSPNGGQEKLFF	TGTGCCAGCAGCCCCAACGGGGGGCAGGAAAAACTGTTTTTT
-	few	TRBJ2-7	TRBV7-2	CASSLSVGINYEQYF	TGTGCCAGCAGCTTAAGCGTGGGTATTAACTACGAGCAGTACTTC
-	-	TRBJ1-1	TRBV10-3	CAISEGVGTEAFF	TGTGCCATCAGTGAAGGGGTTGGCACTGAAGCTTTCTTT
-	-	TRBJ2-2	TRBV7-6	CASSLVGEPGELFF	TGTGCCAGCAGCTTAGTGGGAGAACCCGGGGAGCTGTTTTTT
-	-	TRBJ2-6	TRBV15	CATSRDPLGQGSGANVLTF	TGTGCCACCAGCAGAGACCCGTTGGGGCAGGGGTCTGGGGCCAACGTCCTGACTTTC
-	-	TRBJ2-3	TRBV6-6	CASSSKGIITDTQYF	TGTGCCAGCAGTTCCAAGGGAATAATCACAGATACGCAGTATTTT
TRBD1	once	TRBJ1-4	TRBV2	CASRAGTGSEKLFF	TGTGCCAGCAGAGCCGGGACAGGGAGTGAAAAACTGTTTTTT
-	-	TRBJ1-2	TRBV6-1	CASSGIITGMGYTF	TGTGCCAGCAGTGGAATCATAACAGGGATGGGCTACACCTTC
-	-	TRBJ2-7	TRBV7-9	CASSPTRLEQYF	TGTGCCAGCAGCCCGACTAGACTCGAGCAGTACTTC
-	-	TRBJ2-7	TRBV6-1	CASSHTGYEQYF	TGTGCCAGCAGTCATACAGGTTACGAGCAGTACTTC
TRBD1	-	TRBJ1-3	TRBV12-3/TRBV12-4	CASSLVGQGVNTIYF	TGTGCCAGCAGTTTAGTGGGGCAGGGGGTGAACACCATATATTTT
-	-	TRBJ2-7	TRBV7-6	CASSNSLSSYEQYF	TGTGCCAGCAGCAATAGTTTGAGCTCCTACGAGCAGTACTTC
-	-	TRBJ2-2	TRBV7-9	CASGQAANTGELFF	TGTGCCTCCGGGCAGGCCGCGAACACCGGGGAGCTGTTTTTT
-	-	TRBJ2-4	TRBV2	CASSETSKTKNIQYF	TGTGCCAGCAGCGAGACTAGTAAAACCAAAAACATTCAGTACTTC